Listed below are T cell receptor beta chains from one sample, sequenced in a study of response to subunit inactivated influenza vaccine. TCRdb reprocessed the RT-PCR reads with MiXCR, giving one entry per CDR3 protein. Of around 570,000 distinct CDR3 sequences detected, 7.5% to 8.5% appear once; the ten largest clones hold 10% to 15%. Source: PBMCs from blood, taken about 24 months after vaccination. Every receptor here comes from a man between 50 and 75 years old who received an inactivated influenza vaccine. Each CDR3 is given with its conserved first and last residue. D genes are given only for firm matches. Not every row has a clone size; where given, it reads once, few, many or a size class.

TRBV12-3/TRBV12-4,many,TRBD1,TRBJ2-7,TGTGCCAGCAGCCCCCGGGACAGGGACGTTTACTACGAGCAGTACTTC,CASSPRDRDVYYEQYF
TRBV7-2,.,TRBD2,TRBJ2-7,TGTGCCAGCAGCCGACTGACTAGCGCACCCTACGAGCAGTACTTC,CASSRLTSAPYEQYF
TRBV20-1,many,TRBD2,TRBJ2-7,TGCAGTGCCACCGGGACTAGAGTCAACGAGCAGTACTTC,CSATGTRVNEQYF
TRBV2,.,.,TRBJ2-5,TGTGCCAGCAGTGTGGGGCGGGAGACCCAGTACTTC,CASSVGRETQYF
TRBV4-1,few,.,TRBJ2-4,TGCGCCAGCAGCCAGATAGGACGGGGAGCCAAAAACATTCAGTACTTC,CASSQIGRGAKNIQYF
TRBV11-3,.,TRBD2,TRBJ2-1,TGTGCCAGCAGCTTTACGGGGGGGCGGCAGTTCTTC,CASSFTGGRQFF
TRBV29-1,few,.,TRBJ2-1,TGCAGCGCCAAACCCTCCTACAATGAGCAGTTCTTC,CSAKPSYNEQFF
TRBV30,few,TRBD2,TRBJ2-7,TGTGCCTGGACGCGGGGGAGGGCTGGCGAGCAGTACTTC,CAWTRGRAGEQYF
TRBV12-3/TRBV12-4,.,.,TRBJ2-3,TGTGCCAGCAGTTGGGACGTAAGCACAGATACGCAGTATTTT,CASSWDVSTDTQYF
TRBV4-2,many,.,TRBJ2-1,TGTGCCAGCAGCCAGGGGGTTGACTACAATGAGCAGTTCTTC,CASSQGVDYNEQFF
TRBV10-3,.,TRBD1,TRBJ2-7,TGTGCCATCAGCAAGGCACCACCGGGACAGGGTTCCTACGAGCAGTACTTC,CAISKAPPGQGSYEQYF
TRBV6-1,.,.,TRBJ2-1,TGTGCCAGCAGTGACGAGGGCCTGGGATACAATGAGCAGTTCTTC,CASSDEGLGYNEQFF
TRBV7-9,many,.,TRBJ2-6,TGTGCCATGTCAGGCTCTGGGGCCAACGTCCTGACTTTC,CAMSGSGANVLTF
TRBV2,.,.,TRBJ2-3,TGTGCCAGCAGAGGTATAGGCACAGATACGCAGTATTTT,CASRGIGTDTQYF
TRBV28,.,.,TRBJ2-7,TGTGCCAGCAGTTTGACCCGTTTGAGCGAGCAGTACTTC,CASSLTRLSEQYF
TRBV20-1,.,.,TRBJ2-5,TGCAGTGCTAGAGAAATGGAGACCCAGTACTTC,CSAREMETQYF
TRBV10-3,many,.,TRBJ1-6,TGTGCCATCAGTGAGTCAAACATATATTCACCCCTCCACTTT,CAISESNIYSPLHF
TRBV7-6,few,.,TRBJ2-4,TGTGCCAGCAGCTTAACTCCAGGGGTGGGAGCCAAAAACATTCAGTACTTC,CASSLTPGVGAKNIQYF